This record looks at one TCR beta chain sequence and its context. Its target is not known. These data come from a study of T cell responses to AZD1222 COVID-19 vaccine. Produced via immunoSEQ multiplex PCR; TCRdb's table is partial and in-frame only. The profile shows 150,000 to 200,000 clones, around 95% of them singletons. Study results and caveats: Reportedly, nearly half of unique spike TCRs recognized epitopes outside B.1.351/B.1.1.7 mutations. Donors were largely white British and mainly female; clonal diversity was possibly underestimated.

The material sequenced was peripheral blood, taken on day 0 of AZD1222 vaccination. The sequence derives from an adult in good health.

In DNA form, the CDR3 reads TGTGCCAGCAGTTATACTAGCGGCAATGAGCAGTTCTTC. It codes for CASSYTSGNEQFF. The chain uses TRBV2 and TRBJ2-1; 8 nucleotides agree with TRBD2. The CDR3 extends over 13 amino acids. V shed 5 bases, J shed 6 bases, and the junction held 3 bases outside the gene matches. Per the germline V gene, CDR1 is SNHLY and CDR2 is FYNNEI.